This record covers a single T cell receptor (beta chain). The identical CDR3 is also encoded by other nucleotide sequences in the sample. The data are from a study of blood T cell repertoires in COVID-19. About the research overall: The origin of the acute and convalescent COVID-19 samples was the United States, Italy and Spain. From T cells, B-cell-depleted T cells, or PBMCs came the material, which was cDNA or gDNA.

Clones were read by immunoSEQ multiplex PCR, and TCRdb kept only the in-frame ones, dropping some. The sample includes roughly 160,000 clones, approximately 84% of them seen just once. This CDR3 has 15 residues. With V trimmed by 1 base and J by 3 bases, 5 bases remained unmatched. Per germline, CDR1 SEHNR and CDR2 FQNEAQ (reference sequence). Sequenced input: peripheral blood. The chain combines TRBV7-9 with TRBJ1-2; 7 nucleotides line up with TRBD1. The receptor comes from a woman between 50 and 59 years old with COVID-19, enrolled during active disease. The CDR3 region is CASSLGQGGDYGYTF. The CDR3 DNA is TGTGCCAGCAGCTTAGGACAGGGAGGTGACTATGGCTACACCTTC.